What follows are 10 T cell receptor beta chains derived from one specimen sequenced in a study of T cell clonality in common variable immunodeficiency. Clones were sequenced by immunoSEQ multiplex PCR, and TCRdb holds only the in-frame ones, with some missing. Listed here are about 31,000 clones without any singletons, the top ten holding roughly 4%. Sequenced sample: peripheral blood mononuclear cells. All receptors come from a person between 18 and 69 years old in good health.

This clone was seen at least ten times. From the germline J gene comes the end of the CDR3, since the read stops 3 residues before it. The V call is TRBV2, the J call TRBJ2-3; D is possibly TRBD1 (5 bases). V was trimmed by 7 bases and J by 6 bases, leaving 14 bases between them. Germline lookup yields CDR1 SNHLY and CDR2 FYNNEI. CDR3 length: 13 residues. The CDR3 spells CASTPGSMDTQYF. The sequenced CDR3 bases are TGTGCCAGCACCCCAGGGTCGATGGATACG.

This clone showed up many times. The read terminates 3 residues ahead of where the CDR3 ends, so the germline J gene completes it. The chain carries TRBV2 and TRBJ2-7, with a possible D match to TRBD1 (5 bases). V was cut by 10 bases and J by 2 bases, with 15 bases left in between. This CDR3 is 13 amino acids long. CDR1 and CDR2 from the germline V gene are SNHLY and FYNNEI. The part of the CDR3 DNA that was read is TGTGCCACCGGAGACAGAGATGCCTACGAG. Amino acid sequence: CATGDRDAYE. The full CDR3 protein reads CATGDRDAYEQYF.

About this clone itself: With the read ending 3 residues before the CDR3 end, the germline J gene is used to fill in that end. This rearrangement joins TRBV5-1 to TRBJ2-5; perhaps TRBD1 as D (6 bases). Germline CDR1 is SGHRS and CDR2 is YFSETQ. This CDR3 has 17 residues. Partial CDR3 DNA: TGCGCCAGCAGCGGATTGCACAGGGTTTCCACCACAGATACC. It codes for CASSGLHRVSTTDT. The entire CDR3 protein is CASSGLHRVSTTDTQYF.

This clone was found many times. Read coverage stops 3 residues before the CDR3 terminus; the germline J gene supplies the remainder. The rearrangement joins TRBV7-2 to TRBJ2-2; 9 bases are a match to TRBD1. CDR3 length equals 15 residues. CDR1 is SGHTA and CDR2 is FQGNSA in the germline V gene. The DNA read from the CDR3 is TGTGCCAGCAGCTCCAGGACAGGGGTAGTTTCACCG. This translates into CASSSRTGVVSP. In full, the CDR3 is CASSSRTGVVSPLFF.

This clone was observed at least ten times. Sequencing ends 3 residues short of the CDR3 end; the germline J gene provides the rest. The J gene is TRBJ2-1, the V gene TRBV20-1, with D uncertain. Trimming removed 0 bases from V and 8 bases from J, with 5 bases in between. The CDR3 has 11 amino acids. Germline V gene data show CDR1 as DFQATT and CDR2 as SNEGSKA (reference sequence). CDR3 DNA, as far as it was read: TGCAGTGCTAGAGATTTCGATGAG. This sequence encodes CSARDFDE. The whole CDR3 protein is CSARDFDEQFF.

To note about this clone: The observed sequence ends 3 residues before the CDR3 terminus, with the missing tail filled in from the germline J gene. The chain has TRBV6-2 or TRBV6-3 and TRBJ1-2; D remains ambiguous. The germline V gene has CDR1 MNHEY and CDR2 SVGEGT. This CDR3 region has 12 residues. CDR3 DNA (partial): TGTGCCAGCAGTTACTGGCAGTACGAC. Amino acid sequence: CASSYWQYD. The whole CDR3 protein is CASSYWQYDYTF.

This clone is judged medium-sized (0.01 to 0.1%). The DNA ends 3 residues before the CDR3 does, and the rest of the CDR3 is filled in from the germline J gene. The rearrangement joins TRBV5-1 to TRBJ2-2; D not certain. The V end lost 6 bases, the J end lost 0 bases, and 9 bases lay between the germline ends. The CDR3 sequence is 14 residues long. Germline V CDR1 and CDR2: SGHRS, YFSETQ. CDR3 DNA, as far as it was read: TGCGCCAGCAAGACAACCACGAACACCGGGGAG. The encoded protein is CASKTTTNTGE. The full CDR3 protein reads CASKTTTNTGELFF.

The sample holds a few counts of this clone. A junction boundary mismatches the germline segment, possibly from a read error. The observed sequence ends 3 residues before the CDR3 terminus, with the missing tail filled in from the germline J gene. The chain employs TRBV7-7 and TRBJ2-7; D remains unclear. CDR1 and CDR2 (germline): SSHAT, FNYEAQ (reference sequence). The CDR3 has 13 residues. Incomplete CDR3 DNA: TGTGCTAGCAGCGCGGCAGAGACCTACGAG. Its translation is CASSAAETYE. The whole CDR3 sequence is CASSAAETYEQYF.

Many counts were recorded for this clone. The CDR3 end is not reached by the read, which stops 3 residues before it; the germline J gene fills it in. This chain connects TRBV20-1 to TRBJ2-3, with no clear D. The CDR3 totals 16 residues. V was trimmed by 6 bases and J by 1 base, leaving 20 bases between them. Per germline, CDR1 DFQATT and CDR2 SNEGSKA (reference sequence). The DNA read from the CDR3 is TGCAGTGCCCCGGCTCGATTGATCCGGGGCACAGATACG. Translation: CSAPARLIRGTDT. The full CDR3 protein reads CSAPARLIRGTDTQYF.

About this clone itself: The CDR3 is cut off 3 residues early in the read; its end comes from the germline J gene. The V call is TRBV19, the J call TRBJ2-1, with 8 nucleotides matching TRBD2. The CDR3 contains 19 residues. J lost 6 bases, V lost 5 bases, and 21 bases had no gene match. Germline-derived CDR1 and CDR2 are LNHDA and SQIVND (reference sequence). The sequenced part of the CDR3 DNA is TGTGCCAGTAGTCCCTCGAAGGGGCTAACGGGGGGGCTCCCCAATGAG. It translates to CASSPSKGLTGGLPNE. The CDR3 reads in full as CASSPSKGLTGGLPNEQFF.